The entry below describes one T cell receptor (beta chain). Its cognate antigen is unknown. V lost 0 bases and J lost 8, with 20 bases in between. Germline lookup yields CDR1 SGHRS and CDR2 YFSETQ. CDR3 size: 16 residues. The data are from a study of T cell responses to AZD1222 COVID-19 vaccine. Study-wide points: The breadth and depth of Spike-specific TCRs increased once two AZD1222 doses had been given. Repertoires were obtained solely post-peak T cell response.

Assay used: immunoSEQ multiplex PCR; TCRdb lists only in-frame clones, some missing. The data contain some 280,000 clones, almost 95% of them seen just once; the ten biggest clones take up around 0.58%. Here the sequenced sample was peripheral blood, taken 28 days after the second AZD1222 dose. The source is an adult who received the AZD1222 COVID-19 vaccine. The chain uses TRBV5-1 and TRBJ1-2; tentative D call: TRBD1 (5 bases). CDR3 amino acids: CASSLDGAVEREGYTF. CDR3 nucleotides: TGCGCCAGCAGCTTGGATGGGGCAGTAGAACGGGAAGGCTACACCTTC.